This T cell receptor beta chain is drawn from a study of shared clonotypes between healthy human individuals. In the case of this clone: In the same sample, other DNA sequences code for this CDR3.

Sequencing was performed with immunoSEQ multiplex PCR; in TCRdb, only in-frame clones are kept and a portion is missing. The sample carries a few million clones, 85% to 95% recorded once. CDR1 and CDR2 from the germline V gene are MNHNY and SVGAGI (reference sequence). The V and J ends lost 6 bases and 4 bases, in that order; junction bases with no gene match: 5. CDR3 length: 13 residues. The chain recombines TRBV6-6 with TRBJ1-1; 7 nucleotides align to TRBD1. The clonotype was recovered from a man younger than 35 in good health. Some clones in this sample may be carry-over from other donors' samples. The sequenced material came from naive CD4+ T cells from PBMCs. Subset defined: CD45RA+ positively selected. The CDR3 region is CASSRTGGTEAFF. The CDR3 region has the DNA TGTGCCAGCAGCAGGACAGGTGGCACTGAAGCTTTCTTT.